This TCR beta chain was identified during a study of blood T cell repertoires in COVID-19. Germline loops: CDR1 MNHNY, CDR2 SVGAGI (reference sequence). CDR3 length: 16 residues. V was pared by 6 bases and J by 6 bases, with 16 bases of the junction left unmatched. Assay: immunoSEQ multiplex PCR; the TCRdb copy retains only in-frame clones and omits some. The sample carries over 100,000 clones, around 90% recorded once. The V and J genes are TRBV6-6 and TRBJ1-1; 7 nucleotides agree with TRBD1. The sample was peripheral blood. This receptor was taken from a human donor in a cohort sampled during active COVID-19. This CDR3 reads CASSPTRQGGKSEAFF. CDR3 sequence (DNA): TGTGCCAGCAGCCCTACCCGACAGGGAGGTAAATCTGAAGCTTTCTTT.